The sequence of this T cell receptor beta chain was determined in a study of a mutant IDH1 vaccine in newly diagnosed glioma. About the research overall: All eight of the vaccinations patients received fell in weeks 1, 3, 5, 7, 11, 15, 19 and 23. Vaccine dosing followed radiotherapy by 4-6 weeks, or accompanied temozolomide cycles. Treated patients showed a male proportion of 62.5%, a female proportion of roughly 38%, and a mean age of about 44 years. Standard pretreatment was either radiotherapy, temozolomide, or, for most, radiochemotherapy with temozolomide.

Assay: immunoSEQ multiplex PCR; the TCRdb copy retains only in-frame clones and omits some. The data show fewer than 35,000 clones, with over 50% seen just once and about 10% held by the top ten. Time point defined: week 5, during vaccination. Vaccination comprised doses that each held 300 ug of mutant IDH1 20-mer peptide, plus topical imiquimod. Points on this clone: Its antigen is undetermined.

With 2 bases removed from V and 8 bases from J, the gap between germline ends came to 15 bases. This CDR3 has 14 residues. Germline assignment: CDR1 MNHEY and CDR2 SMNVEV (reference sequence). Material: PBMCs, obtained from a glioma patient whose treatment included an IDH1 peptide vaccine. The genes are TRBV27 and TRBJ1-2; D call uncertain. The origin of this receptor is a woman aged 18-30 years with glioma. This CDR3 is CASSLGFQKGGYTF. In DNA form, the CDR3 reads TGTGCCAGCAGTTTAGGATTCCAAAAGGGAGGCTACACCTTC.